This entry features one T cell receptor (beta chain) sequence. The junction departs from germline at one end; a sequencing error may be responsible. Amplifying from RNA transcripts, the study obtained TCR beta CDR3 regions. Second-round multiplex PCR followed a first-round RT-PCR using HTBI primers. Using its own MiXCR run on the multiplex PCR reads, TCRdb lists one record per CDR3 protein. The sample has over 500,000 distinct CDR3 sequences, about 20% seen once. The data were obtained in a study of Graves' ophthalmopathy and Graves' hyperthyroidism. The length of the CDR3 is 12 residues. Clinicians diagnosed using symptoms, serum thyroxine, TRAb, thyroid ultrasound and orbital computed tomography.

The sequence was collected from a woman aged 18-29 years with stable Graves' hyperthyroidism. Some clones in this sample may be carry-over from other donors' samples. The sequenced sample was peripheral blood. The chain uses TRBV12-3 or TRBV12-4 and TRBJ1-1; D remains ambiguous. Here the CDR3 DNA reads TGTGCCAGCAGTTTTTCCACCCAGGTGTTGTGCTTT. Translating gives CASSFSTQVLCF.